A single sample is the source of the 20 T cell receptor beta chains below, sequenced in a study of T cells in Graves' hyperthyroidism and ophthalmopathy. RNA transcripts provided the source from which TCR beta CDR3 regions were amplified. First-round RT-PCR targeting the TCR CDR3 was performed with the HTBI primer set. A single record per CDR3 protein comes from TCRdb applying MiXCR to the multiplex PCR reads. The sample carries about 360,000 distinct CDR3 sequences, 13% recorded once. The sample consisted of blood. The receptors here all came from a woman aged 18-29 years with Graves' hyperthyroidism.

This sequence joins TRBV12-3 or TRBV12-4 and TRBJ1-3; no clear D gene. The CDR3 spans 11 residues. Trimming removed 3 bases at V and 8 bases at J, with 5 bases between. Here the CDR3 DNA reads TGTGCCAGCAGTTTCGTAGACACCATATATTTT. It codes for CASSFVDTIYF.

The J gene is TRBJ2-1, the V gene TRBV7-3; D is undetermined. V lost 10 bases, J lost 8 bases, and 12 bases lay in between. The CDR3 spans 11 residues. Germline V gene data show CDR1 as SGHTA and CDR2 as FQGTGA. The CDR3 DNA sequence: TGTGCCATCCCGCGAGCCTATGAGCAGTTCTTC. Protein product: CAIPRAYEQFF.

This clonotype was recorded many times. The junction and the germline gene differ at one end; a read error may be behind it. This rearrangement joins TRBV7-7 to TRBJ2-5; 12 bases fit TRBD2. Germline V lookup: CDR1 SSHAT, CDR2 FNYEAQ (reference sequence). This CDR3 has 15 residues. The chain's CDR3 is CASSQLAGGRETQYF. CDR3 sequence (DNA): TGTGCTAGCAGCCAACTAGCGGGGGGACGTGAGACCCAGTACTTC.

The sample holds one count of this clonotype. The rearrangement joins TRBV5-6 to TRBJ2-2; D is uncertain. The CDR3 has 13 residues. Germline V gene sequence: CDR1 SGHDT, CDR2 YYEEEE. Trimming took off 6 bases at V and 0 bases at J, with 6 bases between the two ends. The CDR3 spells CASTTSNTGELFF. CDR3 DNA: TGTGCCAGCACGACGTCGAACACCGGGGAGCTGTTTTTT.

This clonotype occurred a few times. J is TRBJ2-7 and V is TRBV14; 7 bases map to TRBD1. This CDR3 has 14 amino acids. J was trimmed by 2 bases and V by 4 bases; bases with no gene match: 5. CDR1 SGHDN and CDR2 FVKESK come from the germline V gene. DNA for the CDR3: TGTGCCAGCAGCCTGCCCGGGACAGCCTACGAGCAGTACTTC. It translates to CASSLPGTAYEQYF.

This clonotype was counted at least ten times. The chain joins TRBV11-2 to TRBJ2-1; D is undetermined. This CDR3 is built from 15 residues. V lost 6 bases, J lost 4 bases, and 16 bases lay in between. CDR1 SGHAT and CDR2 FQNNGV come from the germline V gene. CDR3: CASSSLEPGYNEQFF. Written as DNA, the CDR3 is TGTGCCAGCAGTTCCCTAGAACCCGGATACAATGAGCAGTTCTTC.

This clonotype appeared a few times. The chain couples TRBV29-1 to TRBJ2-7; the D is unclear. The germline gives CDR1 SQVTM, CDR2 ANQGSEA. The CDR3 sequence is 13 residues long. V was trimmed by 6 bases and J by 0 bases, leaving 12 bases between them. The CDR3 loop is CSVPVESSYEQYF. The CDR3 region has the DNA TGCAGCGTCCCGGTGGAGAGCTCCTACGAGCAGTACTTC.

The chain couples TRBV12-3 or TRBV12-4 to TRBJ1-2; unclear D gene. The CDR3 extends over 16 amino acids. V was cut by 5 bases and J by 4 bases, with 20 bases left in between. In DNA, the CDR3 is TGTGCCAGCAGTGATGCCCAGCAGCGCCCTTCCTATGGCTACACCTTC. It translates to CASSDAQQRPSYGYTF.

The chain couples TRBV3-1 to TRBJ1-6; D unresolved. The CDR3 contains 15 residues. V lost 0 bases, J lost 7 bases, and 10 bases lay in between. In germline, CDR1 is LGHDT, CDR2 YNNKEL (reference sequence). The CDR3 DNA follows: TGTGCCAGCAGCCAAGAGCGGAGCAACAATTCACCCCTCCACTTT. Protein product: CASSQERSNNSPLHF. Full variable domain (missing parts from reference TRBV3-1 and TRBJ1-6): DTAVSQTPKYLVTQMGNDKSIKCEQNLGHDTMYWYKQDSKKFLKIMFSYNNKELIINETVPNRFSPKSPDKAHLNLHINSLELGDSAVYFCASSQERSNNSPLHFGNGTRLTVT.

The J gene is TRBJ2-5, the V gene TRBV6-2 or TRBV6-3; 8 nucleotides align to TRBD2. The length of the CDR3 is 15 residues. With V trimmed by 2 bases and J by 9 bases, 11 bases remained unmatched. Germline V gives CDR1 MNHEY, CDR2 SVGEGT. CDR3 DNA: TGTGCCAGCAGTTACCTTCGGGAGGGGGTAGGGGCCCAGTACTTC. The encoded protein is CASSYLREGVGAQYF.

At least ten counts were recorded for this clonotype. The chain employs TRBV14 and TRBJ2-3, with D possibly TRBD2 on 6 matching bases. Per germline, CDR1 SGHDN and CDR2 FVKESK. The CDR3 covers 15 residues. Trimming removed 5 bases from V and 3 bases from J, with 15 bases in between. The CDR3: CASSSLVGGTDTQYF. The CDR3 nucleotides read TGTGCCAGCAGCTCGCTAGTGGGGGGAACAGATACGCAGTATTTT.

CDR3 loop: CASRPFLAKNIQYF. In DNA, the CDR3 is TGTGCCAGCAGGCCATTCCTAGCGAAAAACATTCAGTACTTC. This chain connects TRBV27 to TRBJ2-4, with TRBD2 as a possible D gene (6 bases). V gave up 6 bases and J gave up 4 bases, with 13 bases separating them. The CDR3 runs to 14 residues. The germline CDR1 and CDR2 sequences are MNHEY and SMNVEV (reference sequence).

This clonotype was seen repeatedly, ten times or more. The chain uses TRBV14 and TRBJ2-1; perhaps D is TRBD1 or TRBD2 (5 bases each). The V gene's germline CDR1 is SGHDN and CDR2 FVKESK. The CDR3 has 15 amino acids. V was trimmed by 1 base and J by 2 bases, leaving 9 bases between them. The CDR3 sequence is CASSQGTGPYNEQFF. Written as DNA, the CDR3 is TGTGCCAGCAGCCAAGGGACGGGGCCCTACAATGAGCAGTTCTTC.

The V call is TRBV7-9, the J call TRBJ2-1; 8 bases agree with TRBD2. Germline trimming cut 4 bases from V and 8 bases from J; bases unmatched to any gene: 10. The CDR3 runs 15 residues. Germline V gene data show CDR1 as SEHNR and CDR2 as FQNEAQ (reference sequence). The CDR3 DNA is TGTGCCAGCAGCTCGGGACCAGCGGGAGTGTATGAGCAGTTCTTC. Translated, it gives CASSSGPAGVYEQFF.

This clonotype was detected ten times or more. CDR3 loop: CASSSSPRGIGSYNEQFF. CDR3 nucleotides: TGTGCCAGCAGCTCCTCCCCCAGGGGAATAGGGTCCTACAATGAGCAGTTCTTC. The rearrangement uses TRBV7-9 and TRBJ2-1, with D perhaps matching TRBD1 (6 bases). The CDR3 extends over 18 amino acids. The V and J ends lost 4 bases and 1 base respectively, with 20 bases between them. The germline V gene has CDR1 SEHNR and CDR2 FQNEAQ (reference sequence).

This clonotype was observed many times. V is TRBV18 and J is TRBJ1-3; maybe TRBD1 (5 bases). From germline, CDR1 is KGHSH and CDR2 LQKENI. V gave up 3 bases and J gave up 0 bases, with 12 bases separating them. CDR3 length: 16 residues. CDR3 protein: CASSPGDLNSGNTIYF. Written as DNA, the CDR3 is TGTGCCAGCTCACCGGGGGATCTGAACTCTGGAAACACCATATATTTT.

The genes are TRBV7-2 and TRBJ1-4; D is undetermined. Deletions cut 5 bases from V and 0 bases from J, with 10 bases between. Germline V gene lookup returns CDR1 SGHTA and CDR2 FQGNSA. The CDR3 spans 15 residues. Written as DNA, the CDR3 is TGTGCCAGCAGCATGCTACAGTCAACTAATGAAAAACTGTTTTTT. This encodes CASSMLQSTNEKLFF.

This chain connects TRBV24-1 to TRBJ2-2; D is perhaps TRBD1 or TRBD2 (5 bases each). Trimming removed 5 bases from V and 5 bases from J, with 17 bases in between. Per the germline V gene, CDR1 is KGHDR and CDR2 is SFDVKD. The CDR3 is 16 amino acids. The CDR3 protein is CATSGIGTETTGELFF. The CDR3 coding sequence is TGTGCCACCAGTGGGATAGGGACGGAGACGACCGGGGAGCTGTTTTTT.

The table lists this clonotype with many counts. This rearrangement joins TRBV7-9 to TRBJ2-7, with D perhaps TRBD2 (6 bases). This CDR3 is 15 amino acids long. The germline V and J ends were trimmed by 4 bases and 0 bases, with 13 bases remaining between them. The germline gives CDR1 SEHNR, CDR2 FQNEAQ (reference sequence). The CDR3, as DNA: TGTGCCAGCAGCTATGGGGGAGGCAGCTCCTACGAGCAGTACTTC. This sequence encodes CASSYGGGSSYEQYF.

This clonotype was seen ten or more times. The V call is TRBV7-9, the J call TRBJ2-5; 10 nucleotides align to TRBD1. Per the germline V gene, CDR1 is SEHNR and CDR2 is FQNEAQ (reference sequence). The CDR3 has 16 amino acids. Trimming took 3 bases from V and 3 from J; bases not matched to a gene: 7. This chain's CDR3 is CASSFTPGTGEETQYF. In DNA, the CDR3 is TGTGCCAGCAGCTTCACTCCCGGGACAGGGGAAGAGACCCAGTACTTC.